This TCR beta chain was captured by sequencing in a study of blood T cell repertoires in COVID-19. About the study: Spain, Italy and the United States supplied samples that represented acute and convalescent COVID-19. PBMCs, B-cell-depleted T cells, or T cells provided the cDNA or gDNA that made up the material.

CDR3 length: 15 amino acids. In germline, CDR1 is SGHTA, CDR2 FQGTGA. With V trimmed by 2 bases and J by 4 bases, 7 bases remained unmatched. How the authors handled the data: Quantification of nucleated cells was approximated via reference gene primer amplification. Clones were read by immunoSEQ multiplex PCR, and TCRdb kept only the in-frame ones, dropping some. V and J calls and clone size are as listed in that table; D and trimming were resolved from the DNA. The sample contains about 280,000 clones, around 90% of which appear only once. Sequenced material: peripheral blood. This sequence joins TRBV7-3 and TRBJ1-1; TRBD1 agrees at 7 bases. This receptor was identified in a man aged 18 to 29 with active or convalescent COVID-19. The CDR3 reads CASSLQGGLGTEAFF. DNA of the CDR3: TGTGCCAGCAGCTTACAGGGGGGCTTGGGCACTGAAGCTTTCTTT.